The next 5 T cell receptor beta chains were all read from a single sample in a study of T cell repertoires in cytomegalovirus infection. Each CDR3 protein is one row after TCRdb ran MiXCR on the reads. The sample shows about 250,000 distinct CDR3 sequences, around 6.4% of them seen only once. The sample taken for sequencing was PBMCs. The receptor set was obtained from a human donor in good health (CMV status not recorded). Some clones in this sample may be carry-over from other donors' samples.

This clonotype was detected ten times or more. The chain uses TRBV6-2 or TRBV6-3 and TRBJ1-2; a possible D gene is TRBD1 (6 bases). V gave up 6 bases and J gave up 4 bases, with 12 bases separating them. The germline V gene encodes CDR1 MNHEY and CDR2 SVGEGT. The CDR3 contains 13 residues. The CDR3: CASSKEGVYGYTF. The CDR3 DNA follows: TGTGCCAGCAGCAAAGAGGGGGTCTATGGCTACACCTTC.

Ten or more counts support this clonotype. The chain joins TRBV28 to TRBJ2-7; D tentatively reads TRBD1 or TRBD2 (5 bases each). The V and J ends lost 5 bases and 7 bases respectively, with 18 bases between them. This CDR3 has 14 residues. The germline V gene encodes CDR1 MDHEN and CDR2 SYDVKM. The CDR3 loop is CASSVRDGRKEQYF. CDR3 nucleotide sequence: TGTGCCAGCAGTGTCCGGGACGGACGGAAAGAGCAGTACTTC. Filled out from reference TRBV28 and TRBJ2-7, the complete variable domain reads DVKVTQSSRYLVKRTGEKVFLECVQDMDHENMFWYRQDPGLGLRLIYFSYDVKMKEKGDIPEGYSVSREKKERFSLILESASTNQTSMYLCASSVRDGRKEQYFGPGTRLTVT.

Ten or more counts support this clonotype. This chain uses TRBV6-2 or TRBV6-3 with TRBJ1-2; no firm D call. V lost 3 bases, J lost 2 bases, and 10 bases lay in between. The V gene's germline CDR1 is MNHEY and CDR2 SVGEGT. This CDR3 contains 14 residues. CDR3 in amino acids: CASSYFKRNYGYTF. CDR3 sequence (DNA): TGTGCCAGCAGTTATTTTAAACGGAACTATGGCTACACCTTC.

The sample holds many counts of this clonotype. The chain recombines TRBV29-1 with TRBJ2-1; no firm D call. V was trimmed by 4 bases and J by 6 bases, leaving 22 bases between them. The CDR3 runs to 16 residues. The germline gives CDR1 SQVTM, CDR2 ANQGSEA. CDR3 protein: CSVAPVPGLLGNEQFF. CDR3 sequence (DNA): TGCAGCGTTGCCCCGGTACCGGGCCTATTGGGCAATGAGCAGTTCTTC.

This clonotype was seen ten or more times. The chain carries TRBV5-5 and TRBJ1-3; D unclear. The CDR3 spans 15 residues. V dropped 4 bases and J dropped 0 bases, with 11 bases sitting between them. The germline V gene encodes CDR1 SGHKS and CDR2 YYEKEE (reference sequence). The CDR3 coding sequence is TGTGCCAGCAGCCCGACCGCTAGCTCTGGAAACACCATATATTTT. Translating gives CASSPTASSGNTIYF.